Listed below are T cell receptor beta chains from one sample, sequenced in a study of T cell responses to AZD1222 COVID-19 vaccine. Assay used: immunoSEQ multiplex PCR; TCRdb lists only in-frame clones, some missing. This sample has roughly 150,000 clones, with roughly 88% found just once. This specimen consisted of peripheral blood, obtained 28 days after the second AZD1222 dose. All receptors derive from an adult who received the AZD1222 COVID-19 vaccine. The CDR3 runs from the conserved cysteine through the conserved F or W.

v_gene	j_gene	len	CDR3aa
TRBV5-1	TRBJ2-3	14	CASSVGASTDTQYF
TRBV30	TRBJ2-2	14	CAWSLAANTGELFF
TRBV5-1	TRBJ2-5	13	CASTRQTQETQYF
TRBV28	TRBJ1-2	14	CASSLTGQFYGYTF
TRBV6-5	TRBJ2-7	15	CASSYRRGRGYEQYF
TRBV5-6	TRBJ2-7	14	CASSFREGAYEQYF
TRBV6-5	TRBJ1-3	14	CASSSGSPRNTIYF
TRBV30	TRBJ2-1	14	CAWTSPGLDNEQFF
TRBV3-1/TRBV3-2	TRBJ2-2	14	CASSRDRTPGELFF
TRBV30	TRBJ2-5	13	CAWILGGGETQYF
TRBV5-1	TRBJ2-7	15	CASSLAGTGSYEQYF
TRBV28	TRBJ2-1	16	CASSAHHRGLSNEQFF
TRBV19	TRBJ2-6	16	CASSMGQGVGANVLTF
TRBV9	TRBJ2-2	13	CASSVTSTGELFF
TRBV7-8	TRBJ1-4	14	CASSLETTNEKLFF
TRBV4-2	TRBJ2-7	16	CASSQEPGVERHEQYF
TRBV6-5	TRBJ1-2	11	CASSLGGGYTF
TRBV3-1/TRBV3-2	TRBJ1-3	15	CASSLAQGAGNTIYF
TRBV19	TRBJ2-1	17	CASSAPSGLAGENEQFF
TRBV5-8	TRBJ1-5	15	CASSWGTGENQPQHF
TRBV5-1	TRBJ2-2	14	CASSLGQNTGELFF
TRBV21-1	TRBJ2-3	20	CASSITHGQTTVKSTDTQYF
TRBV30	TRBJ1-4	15	CGLGQGLLIGEKLFF
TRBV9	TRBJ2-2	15	CASSVGSGRSGELFF
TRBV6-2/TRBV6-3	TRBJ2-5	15	CASSFASGNLETQYF